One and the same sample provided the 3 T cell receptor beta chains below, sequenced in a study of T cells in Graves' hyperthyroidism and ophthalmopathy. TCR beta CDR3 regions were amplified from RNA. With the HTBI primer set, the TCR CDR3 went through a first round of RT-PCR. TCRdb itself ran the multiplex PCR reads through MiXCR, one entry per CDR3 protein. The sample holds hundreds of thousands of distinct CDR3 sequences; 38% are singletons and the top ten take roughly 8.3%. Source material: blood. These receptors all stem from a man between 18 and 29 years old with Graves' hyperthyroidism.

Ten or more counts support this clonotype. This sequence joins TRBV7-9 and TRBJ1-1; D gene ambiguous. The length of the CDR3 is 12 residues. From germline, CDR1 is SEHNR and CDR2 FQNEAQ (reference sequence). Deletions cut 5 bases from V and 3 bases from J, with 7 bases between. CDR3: CASSPRYTEAFF. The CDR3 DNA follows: TGTGCCAGCAGCCCACGGTACACTGAAGCTTTCTTT.

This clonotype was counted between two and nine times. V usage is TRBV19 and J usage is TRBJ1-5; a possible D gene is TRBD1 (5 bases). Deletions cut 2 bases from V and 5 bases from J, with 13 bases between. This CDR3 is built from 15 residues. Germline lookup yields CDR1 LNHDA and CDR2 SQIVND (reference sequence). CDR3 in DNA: TGTGCCAGTAGTATATGGGACGGGGGGGATCAGCCCCAGCATTTT. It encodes CASSIWDGGDQPQHF.

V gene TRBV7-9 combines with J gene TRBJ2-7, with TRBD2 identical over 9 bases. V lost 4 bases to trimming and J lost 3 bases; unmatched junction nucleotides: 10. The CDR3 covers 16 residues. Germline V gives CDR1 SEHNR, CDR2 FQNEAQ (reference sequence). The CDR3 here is CASSSPGGRGGYEQYF. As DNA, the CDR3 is TGTGCCAGCAGCTCCCCGGGAGGGCGGGGGGGCTACGAGCAGTACTTC. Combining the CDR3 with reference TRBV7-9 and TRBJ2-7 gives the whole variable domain DTGVSQNPRHKITKRGQNVTFRCDPISEHNRLYWYRQTLGQGPEFLTYFQNEAQLEKSRLLSDRFSAERPKGSFSTLEIQRTEQGDSAMYLCASSSPGGRGGYEQYFGPGTRLTVT.